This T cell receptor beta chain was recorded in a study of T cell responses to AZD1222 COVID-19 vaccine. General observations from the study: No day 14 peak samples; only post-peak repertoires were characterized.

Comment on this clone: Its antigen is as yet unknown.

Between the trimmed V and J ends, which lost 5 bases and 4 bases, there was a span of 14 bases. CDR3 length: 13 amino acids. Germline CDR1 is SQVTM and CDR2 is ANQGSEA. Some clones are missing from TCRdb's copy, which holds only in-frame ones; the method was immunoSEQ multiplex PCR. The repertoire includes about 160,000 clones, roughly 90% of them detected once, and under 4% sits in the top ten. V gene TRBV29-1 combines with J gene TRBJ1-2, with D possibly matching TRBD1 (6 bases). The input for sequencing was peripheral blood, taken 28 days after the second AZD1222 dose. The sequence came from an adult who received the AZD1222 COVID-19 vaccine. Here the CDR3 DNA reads TGCAGCGTTACCCCAGGGGACGTCTATGGCTACACCTTC. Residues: CSVTPGDVYGYTF.